This T cell receptor (beta chain) was identified during a study of OX40 agonist ivuxolimab in advanced cancers. The repertoire was sequenced with immunoSEQ multiplex PCR; TCRdb's copy has only in-frame clones and lacks some. This table holds tens of thousands of clones, 70% to 90% found once. The CDR3 is 12 residues long. V was cut by 6 bases and J by 4 bases, with 7 bases left in between. Germline CDR1 and CDR2: MNHEY and SMNVEV (reference sequence). The sequencing here drew on CD4+ or CD8+ T cells sorted from blood, taken in a trial of the OX40 agonist ivuxolimab. The J gene is TRBJ2-1, the V gene TRBV27; D remains ambiguous. The receptor was derived from an adult with an advanced solid tumor such as melanoma, head and neck, liver or kidney cancer. The CDR3 spells CASRLEYNEQFF. CDR3 nucleotide sequence: TGTGCCAGCAGATTAGAGTACAATGAGCAGTTCTTC.